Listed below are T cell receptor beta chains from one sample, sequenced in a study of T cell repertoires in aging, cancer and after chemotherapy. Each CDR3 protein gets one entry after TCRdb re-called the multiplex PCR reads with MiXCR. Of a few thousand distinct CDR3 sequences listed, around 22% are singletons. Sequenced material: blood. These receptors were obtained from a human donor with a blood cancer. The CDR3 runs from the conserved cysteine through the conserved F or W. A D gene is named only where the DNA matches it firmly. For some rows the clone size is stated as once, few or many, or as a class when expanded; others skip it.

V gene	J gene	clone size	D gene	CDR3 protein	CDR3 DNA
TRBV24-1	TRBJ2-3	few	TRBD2	CATSVSGSSLGDTQYF	TGTGCCACCAGTGTAAGCGGGAGTTCCCTCGGAGATACGCAGTATTTT
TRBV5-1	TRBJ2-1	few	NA	CASSFRNEQFF	TGCGCCAGCAGCTTTAGAAATGAGCAGTTCTTC
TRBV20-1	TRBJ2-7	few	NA	CSARGSWGGHEQYF	TGCAGTGCTAGAGGATCATGGGGAGGCCACGAGCAGTACTTC
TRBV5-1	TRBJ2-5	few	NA	CASSLGTAGAETQYF	TGCGCCAGCAGCTTGGGAACTGCTGGTGCGGAGACCCAGTACTTC
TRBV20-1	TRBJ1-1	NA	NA	CSALLTPMNTEAFF	TGCAGTGCCCTCTTAACCCCCATGAACACTGAAGCTTTCTTT
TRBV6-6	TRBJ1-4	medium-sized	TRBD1	CASRGGTGGDEKLFF	TGTGCCAGCAGAGGGGGGACAGGGGGTGACGAAAAACTGTTTTTT
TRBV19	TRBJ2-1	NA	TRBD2	CASSALRGGAYNEQFF	TGTGCCAGTAGTGCCTTACGGGGGGGGGCCTACAATGAGCAGTTCTTC
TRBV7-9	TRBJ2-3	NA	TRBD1	CANSLGTGPTSTDTQYF	TGTGCCAACAGCTTAGGGACAGGGCCAACTTCCACAGATACGCAGTATTTT
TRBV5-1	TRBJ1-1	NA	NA	CASRSGVETEAFF	TGCGCCAGCAGGTCTGGGGTAGAGACTGAAGCTTTCTTT
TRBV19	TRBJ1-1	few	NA	CASSPLGGRNTEAFF	TGTGCCAGTAGTCCCTTGGGGGGGCGGAACACTGAAGCTTTCTTT
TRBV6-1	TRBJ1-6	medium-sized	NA	CASKKELNSPLHF	TGTGCCAGCAAAAAAGAACTTAATTCACCCCTCCACTTT
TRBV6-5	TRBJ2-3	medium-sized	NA	CASTPELSTDTQYF	TGTGCCAGCACCCCAGAGCTGAGCACAGATACGCAGTATTTT
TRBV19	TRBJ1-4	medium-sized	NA	CASSRSYREANEKLFF	TGTGCCAGTAGTAGAAGTTACAGGGAAGCTAATGAAAAACTGTTTTTT
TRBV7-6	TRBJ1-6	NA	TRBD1	CASSQDRVNSPLHF	TGTGCCAGCAGCCAAGACAGGGTTAATTCACCCCTCCACTTT
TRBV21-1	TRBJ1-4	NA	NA	CASNGQANEKLFF	TGTGCCAGCAACGGACAGGCAAATGAAAAACTGTTTTTT
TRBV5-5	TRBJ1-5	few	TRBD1	CASRLGGGTGGNQPQHF	TGTGCCAGCAGATTGGGGGGTGGGACAGGAGGTAATCAGCCCCAGCATTTT
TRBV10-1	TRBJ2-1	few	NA	CASSESGGKQFF	TGCGCCAGCAGTGAGTCGGGCGGTAAGCAGTTCTTC
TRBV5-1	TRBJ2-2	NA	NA	CASSPGTKNNGELFF	TGCGCCAGCAGCCCCGGGACCAAGAACAACGGGGAGCTGTTTTTT
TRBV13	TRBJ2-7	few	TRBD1	CASSSQGAPGEQYF	TGTGCCAGCAGCTCTCAGGGGGCGCCGGGGGAGCAGTACTTC
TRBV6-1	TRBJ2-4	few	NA	CASSPGHPTRVAKNIQYF	TGTGCCAGCAGTCCGGGACATCCTACTCGGGTGGCCAAAAACATTCAGTACTTC
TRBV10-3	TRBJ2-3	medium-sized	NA	CAISDRESTDTQYF	TGTGCCATCAGTGACAGGGAGTCCACAGATACGCAGTATTTT
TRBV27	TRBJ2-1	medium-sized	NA	CASSLSRGYGNEQFF	TGTGCCAGCAGTTTGTCTCGGGGCTATGGGAATGAGCAGTTCTTC
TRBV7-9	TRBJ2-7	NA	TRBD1	CASSLATGTGRHEQYF	TGTGCCAGCAGCTTAGCGACCGGGACAGGGCGCCACGAGCAGTACTTC
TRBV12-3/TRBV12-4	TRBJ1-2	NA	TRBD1	CASSLEGTGVYGYTF	TGTGCCAGCAGTTTAGAAGGGACAGGGGTCTATGGCTACACCTTC
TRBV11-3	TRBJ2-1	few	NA	CASSSRAGEYNEQFF	TGTGCCAGCAGCTCCCGGGCCGGGGAATACAATGAGCAGTTCTTC
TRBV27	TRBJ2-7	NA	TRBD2	CASSSIISSGVLYEQYF	TGTGCCAGCAGTTCGATAATTTCTAGCGGGGTCCTCTACGAGCAGTACTTC